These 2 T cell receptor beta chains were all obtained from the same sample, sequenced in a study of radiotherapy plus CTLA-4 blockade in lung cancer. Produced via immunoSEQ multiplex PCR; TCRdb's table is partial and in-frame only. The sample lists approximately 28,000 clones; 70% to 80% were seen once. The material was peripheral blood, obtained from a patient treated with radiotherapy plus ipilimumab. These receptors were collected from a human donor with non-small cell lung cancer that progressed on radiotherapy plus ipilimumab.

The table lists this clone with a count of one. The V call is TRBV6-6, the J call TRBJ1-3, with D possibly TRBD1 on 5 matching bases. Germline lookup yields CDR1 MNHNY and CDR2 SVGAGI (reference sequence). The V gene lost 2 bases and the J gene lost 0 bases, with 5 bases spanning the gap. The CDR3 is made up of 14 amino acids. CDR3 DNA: TGTGCCAGCAGTTACGGGGCCTCTGGAAACACCATATATTTT. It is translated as CASSYGASGNTIYF.

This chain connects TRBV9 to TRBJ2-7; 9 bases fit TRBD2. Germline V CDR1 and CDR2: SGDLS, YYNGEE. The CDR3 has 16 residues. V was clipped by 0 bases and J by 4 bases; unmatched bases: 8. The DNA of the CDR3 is TGTGCCAGCAGCGTAGGGACTAGCGCAAGTTTTTACGAGCAGTACTTC. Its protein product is CASSVGTSASFYEQYF.